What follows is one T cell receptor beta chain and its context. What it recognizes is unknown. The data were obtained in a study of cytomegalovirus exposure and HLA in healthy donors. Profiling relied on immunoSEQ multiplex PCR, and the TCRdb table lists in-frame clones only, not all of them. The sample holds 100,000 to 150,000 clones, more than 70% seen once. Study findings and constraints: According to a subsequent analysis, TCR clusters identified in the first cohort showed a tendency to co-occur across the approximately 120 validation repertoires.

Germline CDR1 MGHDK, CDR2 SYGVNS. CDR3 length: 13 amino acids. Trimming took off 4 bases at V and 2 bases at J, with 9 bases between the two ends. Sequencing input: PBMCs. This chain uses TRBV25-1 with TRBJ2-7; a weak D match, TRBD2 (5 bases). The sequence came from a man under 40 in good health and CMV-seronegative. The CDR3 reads CASSGDGAYEQYF. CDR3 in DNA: TGTGCCAGCAGTGGCGACGGGGCCTACGAGCAGTACTTC.